This paragraph covers one TCR beta chain sequence. Its cognate antigen is unknown. The data are from a study of shared clonotypes between healthy human individuals. Across the study: The donors, two women and a few men, were aged 18 to 49.

Per the authors' pipeline: ImmunoSEQ output lacked quality scores and full-length reads, limiting matched filtering. The repertoire was sequenced with immunoSEQ multiplex PCR; TCRdb's copy has only in-frame clones and lacks some. V and J calls and clone size are those listed in that table; D and trimming were worked out from the DNA. The table has roughly 2,500,000 clones, under 95% seen once; the top ten hold around 0.37%. General observations from the study: Researchers found naive subsets generally carried larger estimated richness than memory subsets. Lower generation probabilities were found for non-shared clonotypes than for those shared by all four donors.

Specimen: naive CD4+ T cells from PBMCs. Subset of the sample: CD45RA+ positively selected. This clonotype was sampled from a young man in good health. Some clones in this sample may be carry-over from other donors' samples.

The DNA for the CDR3 is TGTGCCTGGAGACCAACAGCTCTCGGTGAAGCTTTCTTT. Translation gives CAWRPTALGEAFF. This sequence joins TRBV30 and TRBJ1-1, with D hard to call. Germline CDR1 reads GTSNPN; CDR2 reads SVGIG (reference sequence). The CDR3 is made up of 13 amino acids. The V end lost 3 bases, the J end lost 7 bases, and 15 bases lay between the germline ends.